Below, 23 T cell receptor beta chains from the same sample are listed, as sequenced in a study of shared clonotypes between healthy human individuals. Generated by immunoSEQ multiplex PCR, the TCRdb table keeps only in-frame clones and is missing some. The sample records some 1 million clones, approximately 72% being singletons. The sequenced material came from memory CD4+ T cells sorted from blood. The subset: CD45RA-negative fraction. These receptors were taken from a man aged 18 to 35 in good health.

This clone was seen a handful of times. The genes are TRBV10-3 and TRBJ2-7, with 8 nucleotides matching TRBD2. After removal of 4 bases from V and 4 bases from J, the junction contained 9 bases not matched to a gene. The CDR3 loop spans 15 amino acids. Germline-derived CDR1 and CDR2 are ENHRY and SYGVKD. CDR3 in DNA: TGTGCCATCAGTGGGGCTTCGGGGGGGCTGTACGAGCAGTACTTC. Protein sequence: CAISGASGGLYEQYF.

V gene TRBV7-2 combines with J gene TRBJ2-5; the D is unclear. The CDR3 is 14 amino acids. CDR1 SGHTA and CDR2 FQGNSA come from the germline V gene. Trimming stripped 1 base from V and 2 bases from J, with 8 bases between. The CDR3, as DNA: TGTGCCAGCAGCTTAGGGGCGAATCAAGAGACCCAGTACTTC. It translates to CASSLGANQETQYF.

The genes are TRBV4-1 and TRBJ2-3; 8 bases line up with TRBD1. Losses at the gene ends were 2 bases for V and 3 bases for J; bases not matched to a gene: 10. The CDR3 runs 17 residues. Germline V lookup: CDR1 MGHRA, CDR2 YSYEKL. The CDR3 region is CASSQSHRQGLTDTQYF. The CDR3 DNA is TGCGCCAGCAGCCAAAGCCACAGACAGGGGTTGACAGATACGCAGTATTTT.

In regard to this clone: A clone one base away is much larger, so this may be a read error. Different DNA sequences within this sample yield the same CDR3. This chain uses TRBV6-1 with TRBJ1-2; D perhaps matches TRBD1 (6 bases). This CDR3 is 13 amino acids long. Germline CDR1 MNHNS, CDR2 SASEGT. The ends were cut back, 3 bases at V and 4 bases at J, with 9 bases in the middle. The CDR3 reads CASSDGTFYGYTF. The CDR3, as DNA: TGTGCCAGCAGTGACGGGACATTCTATGGCTACACCTTC.

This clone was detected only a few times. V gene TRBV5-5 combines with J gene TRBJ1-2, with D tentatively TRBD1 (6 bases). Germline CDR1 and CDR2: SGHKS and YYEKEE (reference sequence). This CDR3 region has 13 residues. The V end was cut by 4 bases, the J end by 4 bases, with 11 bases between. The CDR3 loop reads CASSPDSLYGYTF. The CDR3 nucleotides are TGTGCCAGCAGCCCGGACAGTCTCTATGGCTACACCTTC. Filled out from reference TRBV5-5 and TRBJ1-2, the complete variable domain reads DAGVTQSPTHLIKTRGQQVTLRCSPISGHKSVSWYQQVLGQGPQFIFQYYEKEERGRGNFPDRFSARQFPNYSSELNVNALLLGDSALYLCASSPDSLYGYTFGSGTRLTVV.

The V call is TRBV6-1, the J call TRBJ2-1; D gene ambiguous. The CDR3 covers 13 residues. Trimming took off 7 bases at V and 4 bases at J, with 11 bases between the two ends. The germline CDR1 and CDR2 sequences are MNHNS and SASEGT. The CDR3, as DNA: TGTGCCAGCACCCCCCTCAATTACAATGAGCAGTTCTTC. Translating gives CASTPLNYNEQFF.

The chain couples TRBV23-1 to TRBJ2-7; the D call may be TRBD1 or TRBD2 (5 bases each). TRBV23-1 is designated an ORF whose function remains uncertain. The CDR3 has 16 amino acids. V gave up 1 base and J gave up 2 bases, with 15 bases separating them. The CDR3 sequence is CASSQWAGAGPYEQYF. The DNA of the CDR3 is TGCGCCAGCAGTCAATGGGCCGGGGCGGGCCCCTACGAGCAGTACTTC.

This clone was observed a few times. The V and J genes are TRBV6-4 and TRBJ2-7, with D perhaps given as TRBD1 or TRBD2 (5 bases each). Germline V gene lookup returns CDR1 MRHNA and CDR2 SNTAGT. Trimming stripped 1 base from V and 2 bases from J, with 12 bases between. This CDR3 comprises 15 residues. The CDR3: CASSDLGVATYEQYF. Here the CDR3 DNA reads TGTGCCAGCAGTGACTTGGGGGTAGCGACCTACGAGCAGTACTTC.

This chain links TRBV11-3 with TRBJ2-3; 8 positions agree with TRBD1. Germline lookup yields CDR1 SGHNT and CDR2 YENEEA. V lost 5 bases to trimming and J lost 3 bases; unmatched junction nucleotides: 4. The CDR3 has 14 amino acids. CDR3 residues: CASSKTGVTDTQYF. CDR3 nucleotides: TGTGCCAGCAGCAAGACAGGGGTAACAGATACGCAGTATTTT.

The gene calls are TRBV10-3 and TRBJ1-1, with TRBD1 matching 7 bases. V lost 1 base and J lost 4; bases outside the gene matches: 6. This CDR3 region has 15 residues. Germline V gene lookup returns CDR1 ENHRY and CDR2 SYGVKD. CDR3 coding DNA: TGTGCCATCAGTGAGTTAGGGGGCAGCTCCACTGAAGCTTTCTTT. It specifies CAISELGGSSTEAFF.

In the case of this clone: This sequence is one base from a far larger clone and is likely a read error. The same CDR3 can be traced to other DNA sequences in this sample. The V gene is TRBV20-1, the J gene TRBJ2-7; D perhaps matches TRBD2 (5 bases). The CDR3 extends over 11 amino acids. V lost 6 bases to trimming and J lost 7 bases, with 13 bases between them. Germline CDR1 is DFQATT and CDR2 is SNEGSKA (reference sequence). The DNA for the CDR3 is TGCAGTGCCTCAATTTCGGGGGAGCAGTACTTC. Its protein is CSASISGEQYF.

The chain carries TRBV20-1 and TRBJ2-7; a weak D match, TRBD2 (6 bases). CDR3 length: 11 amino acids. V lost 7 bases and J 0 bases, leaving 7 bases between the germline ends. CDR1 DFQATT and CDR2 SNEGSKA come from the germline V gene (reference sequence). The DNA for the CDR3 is TGCAGTGTGGGGGGCTCCTACGAGCAGTACTTC. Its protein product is CSVGGSYEQYF.

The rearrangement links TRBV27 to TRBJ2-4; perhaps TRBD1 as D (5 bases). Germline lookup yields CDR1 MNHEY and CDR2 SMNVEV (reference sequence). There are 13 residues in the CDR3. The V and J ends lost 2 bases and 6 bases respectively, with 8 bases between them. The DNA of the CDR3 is TGTGCCAGCAGTTTAACTGGGGCAAACATTCAGTACTTC. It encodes CASSLTGANIQYF.

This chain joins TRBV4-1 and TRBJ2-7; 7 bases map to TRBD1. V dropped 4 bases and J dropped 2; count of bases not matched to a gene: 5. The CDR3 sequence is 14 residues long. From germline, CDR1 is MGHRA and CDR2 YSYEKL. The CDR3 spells CASSRGDRAYEQYF. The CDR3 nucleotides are TGCGCCAGCAGCCGTGGTGACAGGGCCTACGAGCAGTACTTC.

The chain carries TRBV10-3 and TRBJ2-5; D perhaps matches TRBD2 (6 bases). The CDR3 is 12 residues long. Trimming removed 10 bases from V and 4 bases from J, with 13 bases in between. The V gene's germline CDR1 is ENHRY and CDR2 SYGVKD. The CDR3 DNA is TGTGCCACCGCGTCAGCGGGAGAGACCCAGTACTTC. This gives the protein CATASAGETQYF.

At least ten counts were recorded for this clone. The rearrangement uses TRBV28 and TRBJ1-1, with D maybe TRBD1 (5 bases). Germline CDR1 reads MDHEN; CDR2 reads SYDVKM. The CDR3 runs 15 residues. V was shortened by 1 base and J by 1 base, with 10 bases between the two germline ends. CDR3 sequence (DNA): TGTGCCAGCAGTTTATACGGCAGGGCGAACACTGAAGCTTTCTTT. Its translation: CASSLYGRANTEAFF.

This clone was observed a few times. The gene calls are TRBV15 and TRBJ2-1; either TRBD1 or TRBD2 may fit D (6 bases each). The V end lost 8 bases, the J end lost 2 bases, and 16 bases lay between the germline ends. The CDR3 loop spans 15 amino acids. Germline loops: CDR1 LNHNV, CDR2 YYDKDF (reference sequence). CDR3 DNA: TGTGCCACCTCCTCGGGGGCCGGAGCCTACAATGAGCAGTTCTTC. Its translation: CATSSGAGAYNEQFF.

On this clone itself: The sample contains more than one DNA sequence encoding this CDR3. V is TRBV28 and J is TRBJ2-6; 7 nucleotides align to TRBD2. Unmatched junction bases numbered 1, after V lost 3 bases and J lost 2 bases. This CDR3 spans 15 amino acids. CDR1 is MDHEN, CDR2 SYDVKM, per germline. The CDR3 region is CASSLGGAGANVLTF. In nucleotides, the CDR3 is TGTGCCAGCAGTTTGGGGGGGGCTGGGGCCAACGTCCTGACTTTC.

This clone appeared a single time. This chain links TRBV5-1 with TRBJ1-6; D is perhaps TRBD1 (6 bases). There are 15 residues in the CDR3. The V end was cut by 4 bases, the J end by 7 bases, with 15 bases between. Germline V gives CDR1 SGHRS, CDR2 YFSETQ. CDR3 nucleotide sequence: TGCGCCAGCAGCGGAGGGGGGGGAGACAATTCACCCCTCCACTTT. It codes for CASSGGGGDNSPLHF.

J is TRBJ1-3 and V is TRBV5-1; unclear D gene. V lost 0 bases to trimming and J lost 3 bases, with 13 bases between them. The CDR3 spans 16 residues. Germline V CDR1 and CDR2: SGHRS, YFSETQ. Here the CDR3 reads CASSLGDELGGNTIYF. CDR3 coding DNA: TGCGCCAGCAGCTTGGGGGATGAGCTGGGTGGAAACACCATATATTTT. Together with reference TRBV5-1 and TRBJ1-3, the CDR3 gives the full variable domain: KAGVTQTPRYLIKTRGQQVTLSCSPISGHRSVSWYQQTPGQGLQFLFEYFSETQRNKGNFPGRFSGRQFSNSRSEMNVSTLELGDSALYLCASSLGDELGGNTIYFGEGSWLTVV.

CDR3 in amino acids: CASSKGGDWNIQYF. CDR3 coding DNA: TGTGCCAGCAGCAAGGGGGGAGATTGGAACATTCAGTACTTC. V and J are TRBV7-2 and TRBJ2-4; D may be TRBD1 or TRBD2 (6 bases each). V lost 5 bases to trimming and J lost 7 bases, with 15 bases between them. The CDR3 extends over 14 amino acids. CDR1 and CDR2 (germline): SGHTA, FQGNSA.

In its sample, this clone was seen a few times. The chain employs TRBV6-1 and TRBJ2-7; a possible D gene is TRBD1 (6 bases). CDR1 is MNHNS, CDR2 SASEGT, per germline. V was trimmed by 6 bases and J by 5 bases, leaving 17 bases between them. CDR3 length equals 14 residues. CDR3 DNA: TGTGCCAGCAGGGTAGGAGACAGGCGTAACGAGCAGTACTTC. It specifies CASRVGDRRNEQYF.

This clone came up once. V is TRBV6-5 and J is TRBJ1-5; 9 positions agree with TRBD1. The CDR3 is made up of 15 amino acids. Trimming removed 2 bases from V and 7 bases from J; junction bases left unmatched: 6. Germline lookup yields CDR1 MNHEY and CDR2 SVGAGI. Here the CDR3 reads CASSYGDRVEQPQHF. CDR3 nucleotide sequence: TGTGCCAGCAGTTACGGGGACAGGGTTGAACAGCCCCAGCATTTT.